The rows below give T cell receptor beta chains drawn from one sample of a study of T cell changes during pregnancy in multiple sclerosis. The table came from immunoSEQ multiplex PCR; TCRdb's copy has only in-frame clones and leaves some out. This sample yields about 100,000 clones, of which 90% to 95% are seen a single time; roughly 0.9% belongs to the top ten. The sequences come from peripheral blood, collected before pregnancy. The receptors come from a female donor with multiple sclerosis, enrolled in a pregnancy study. Both conserved end residues are part of each CDR3. Each record gives: CDR3 DNA, CDR3 protein, D gene, J gene, clone size, V gene. D genes are given only for firm matches. A clone size is listed for some rows: how often the clone was seen (once, few, many), or a class if it is expanded.

TGTGCCAGCAGTTTATCCAGTAACTATGGCTACACCTTC	CASSLSSNYGYTF	.	TRBJ1-2	.	TRBV27
TGTGCCAGCAGCCCTAAGGGACAGGGGGCCGATACGCAGTATTTT	CASSPKGQGADTQYF	TRBD1	TRBJ2-3	.	TRBV7-3
TGTGCCAGCACCCCTGGAGGCGGGAGGCCATACAATGAGCAGTTCTTC	CASTPGGGRPYNEQFF	.	TRBJ2-1	.	TRBV12-1
TGTGCCTGGAGCGGGAGTTCCTACAATGAGCAGTTCTTC	CAWSGSSYNEQFF	.	TRBJ2-1	.	TRBV30
TGTGCCAGCAGTTCGATCTCGACAGGACTAGTTTTGAACACTGAAGCTTTCTTT	CASSSISTGLVLNTEAFF	.	TRBJ1-1	.	TRBV27
TGTGCCAGCAGCGCTTCGGGACTAGCGGGAGGGGGCAATGAGCAGTTCTTC	CASSASGLAGGGNEQFF	TRBD2	TRBJ2-1	.	TRBV9
TGTGCCAGCAGTTTAGGTTTCCCGGGGACAGAGCCCCAGCATTTT	CASSLGFPGTEPQHF	TRBD1	TRBJ1-5	.	TRBV28
TGTGCCAGCAGTTTCGGTGGGACAGGATTTTACAATGAGCAGTTCTTC	CASSFGGTGFYNEQFF	TRBD1	TRBJ2-1	.	TRBV27
TGTGCCAGTAGACCCCTCTTCCTATCCTCTGGAAACACCATATATTTT	CASRPLFLSSGNTIYF	.	TRBJ1-3	.	TRBV19
TGCGCCAGCAGCTTGGCCGGGGGACAGGGCGCTGGAAACACCATATATTTT	CASSLAGGQGAGNTIYF	TRBD1	TRBJ1-3	.	TRBV5-1
TGTGCCAGCAGTGAATTTTCGGGGGTTGTTTATGGCTACACCTTC	CASSEFSGVVYGYTF	.	TRBJ1-2	.	TRBV6-1
TGTGCCAGCAGCGTAGGAGGGCCATCCTCAGATGAGCAGTTCTTC	CASSVGGPSSDEQFF	.	TRBJ2-1	.	TRBV9
TGCAGCGCCGCGCGGGAGTGTGAGCAGTTCTTC	CSAARECEQFF	TRBD2	TRBJ2-1	.	TRBV29-1
TGTGCCAGCTCAAAAGGACAGCCCTCCTACAATGAGCAGTTCTTC	CASSKGQPSYNEQFF	.	TRBJ2-1	.	TRBV18
TGTGCCAGCAGCTCGGGACTCAGCCCCCAGTATTTT	CASSSGLSPQYF	.	TRBJ2-3	once	TRBV11-2
TGTGCCAGCAGCGTAGATGTTAAGGGGGCGGGCACTGAAGCTTTCTTT	CASSVDVKGAGTEAFF	TRBD1	TRBJ1-1	.	TRBV9
TGTGCCAGCAGCCAGACAGGGCAAGAGACCCAGTACTTC	CASSQTGQETQYF	TRBD1	TRBJ2-5	.	TRBV4-2
TGTGCCAGCAGCCAAGAGATTGGCGGGAGGGCCAGCAATGAGCAGTTCTTC	CASSQEIGGRASNEQFF	TRBD2	TRBJ2-1	.	TRBV4-2
TGTGCCAGTAGTAGTGGGACAGGGCCCTACGAGCAGTACTTC	CASSSGTGPYEQYF	TRBD1	TRBJ2-7	.	TRBV19
TGTGCCAGTTCGACAGGGGCTAGCAATCAGCCCCAGCATTTT	CASSTGASNQPQHF	TRBD1	TRBJ1-5	.	TRBV2
TGTGCCAGCGCCCCTAGCGACAGCTCCTACGAGCAGTACTTC	CASAPSDSSYEQYF	.	TRBJ2-7	.	TRBV27
TGTGCCTGGAGACGACCTAGCTCCTACAATGAGCAGTTCTTC	CAWRRPSSYNEQFF	.	TRBJ2-1	once	TRBV30
TGTGCCAGCAGCTTGAAATCCTGGCTAATCAGGGACAGCGGAAACACCATATATTTT	CASSLKSWLIRDSGNTIYF	TRBD1	TRBJ1-3	.	TRBV5-8
TGCAGCGCCACGTTCGCGGGACAGAGGTGGTACGAGCAGTACTTC	CSATFAGQRWYEQYF	.	TRBJ2-7	few	TRBV29-1
TGCGCCAGCAGCGAAGTCCCAGGGGCCAATGAAAAACTGTTTTTT	CASSEVPGANEKLFF	.	TRBJ1-4	.	TRBV5-1
TGTGCCAGCAGTTTAGTCGCGGGACTAGCGGGAGAAACCGACTTC	CASSLVAGLAGETDF	TRBD2	TRBJ2-7	.	TRBV27
TGCGCCAGCAGCCAAGTGGGGTCAGGGGTCGAAAAACTGTTTTTT	CASSQVGSGVEKLFF	.	TRBJ1-4	.	TRBV4-1
TGTGCCAGCAGTCTGACAGGGGCGCCGGGCTACGAGCAGTACTTC	CASSLTGAPGYEQYF	TRBD1	TRBJ2-7	.	TRBV27
TGCGCCAGCAGCCTGGGACAGCCTGGCTACGAGCAGTACTTC	CASSLGQPGYEQYF	TRBD1	TRBJ2-7	.	TRBV4-1
TGTGCCAGCAGCCGAAGCTCGGGGGAGACCCAGTACTTC	CASSRSSGETQYF	.	TRBJ2-5	.	TRBV11-3